This T cell receptor (beta chain) was identified in a study of cytomegalovirus exposure and HLA in healthy donors. Primers for the PCR totalled 60 Vbeta and 13 Jbeta. Assay: immunoSEQ multiplex PCR; the TCRdb copy retains only in-frame clones and omits some. The sample carries 150,000 to 200,000 clones, roughly 77% recorded once. Study-level results: Presence/absence analyses supposed approximately even sequencing depth among donors. Reports indicated that the classifier achieved high specificity and sensitivity in diagnosing cytomegalovirus status. TCR beta chains associated with HLA were, in a later analysis, more clonally expanded than equally common others.

With respect to this clone: Its antigen is not known.

This CDR3 comprises 17 residues. From germline, CDR1 is KGHSH and CDR2 LQKENI. Deletions cut 0 bases from V and 0 bases from J, with 12 bases between. The sequence was obtained from a woman aged 45-59 years in good health and CMV-seronegative. Input material: PBMCs. The chain carries TRBV18 and TRBJ1-3; D call uncertain. The CDR3 nucleotides are TGTGCCAGCTCACCACCGGATGAGCGGTACTCTGGAAACACCATATATTTT. It codes for CASSPPDERYSGNTIYF.